One sample yielded the 4 T cell receptor beta chains listed below, sequenced in a study of blood T cells in healthy people across ages. With a J-beta primer mix and a sample-barcoded 5' primer, a second PCR ran about 7 to 11 cycles. One entry per CDR3 protein, called by TCRdb with MiXCR from the 5' RACE reads. The sample consists of about 1 million distinct CDR3 sequences, under 30% of them appearing once. Separately, the same data were catalogued under a study of T cells of mothers and their children.

The sequencing sample was made of blood. These receptors all come from a girl aged 2 to 9 in good health.

The V gene is TRBV20-1, the J gene TRBJ2-3, with TRBD2 identical over 7 bases. The CDR3 extends over 16 amino acids. J lost 4 bases, V lost 1 base, and 11 bases had no gene match. The germline V gene has CDR1 DFQATT and CDR2 SNEGSKA (reference sequence). CDR3 bases: TGCAGTGCTAGAGCGGGGCTAGCGGATTACGCAGATACGCAGTATTTT. As protein: CSARAGLADYADTQYF.

This clonotype was picked up a small number of times. V gene TRBV10-3 combines with J gene TRBJ2-5, with 13 nucleotides matching TRBD2. Germline values: CDR1 ENHRY, CDR2 SYGVKD. V lost 10 bases, J lost 5 bases, and 4 bases stayed unmatched. The CDR3 runs to 13 residues. CDR3 loop: CATGTSGEETQYF. CDR3 coding DNA: TGTGCCACAGGGACTAGCGGGGAGGAGACCCAGTACTTC.

This clonotype was detected a few times. The V call is TRBV29-1, the J call TRBJ2-7, with 7 positions matching TRBD1. The CDR3 has 15 residues. Germline V CDR1 and CDR2: SQVTM, ANQGSEA. V dropped 0 bases and J dropped 4; count of bases not matched to a gene: 9. CDR3 residues: CSVEDWDRDPYEQYF. CDR3 bases: TGCAGCGTTGAAGATTGGGACAGAGACCCTTACGAGCAGTACTTC.

This rearrangement joins TRBV28 to TRBJ2-1; 7 bases match TRBD1. Trimming took 2 bases from V and 7 from J; bases not matched to a gene: 8. Germline lookup yields CDR1 MDHEN and CDR2 SYDVKM. CDR3 size: 15 residues. CDR3 loop: CASSLRQGYWNEQFF. The CDR3 nucleotides read TGTGCCAGCAGTTTAAGACAGGGATATTGGAATGAGCAGTTCTTC.